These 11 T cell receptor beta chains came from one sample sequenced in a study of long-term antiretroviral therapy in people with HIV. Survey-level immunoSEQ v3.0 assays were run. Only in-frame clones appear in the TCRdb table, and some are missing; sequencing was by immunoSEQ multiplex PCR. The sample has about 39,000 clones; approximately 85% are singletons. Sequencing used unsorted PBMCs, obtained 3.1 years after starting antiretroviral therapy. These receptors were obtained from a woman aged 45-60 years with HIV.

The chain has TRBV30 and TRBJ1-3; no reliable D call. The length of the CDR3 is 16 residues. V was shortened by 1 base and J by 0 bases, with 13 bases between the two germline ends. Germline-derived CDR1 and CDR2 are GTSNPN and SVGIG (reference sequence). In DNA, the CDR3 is TGTGCCTGGAGTGGGCCGGGAGTGAGCTCTGGAAACACCATATATTTT. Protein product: CAWSGPGVSSGNTIYF.

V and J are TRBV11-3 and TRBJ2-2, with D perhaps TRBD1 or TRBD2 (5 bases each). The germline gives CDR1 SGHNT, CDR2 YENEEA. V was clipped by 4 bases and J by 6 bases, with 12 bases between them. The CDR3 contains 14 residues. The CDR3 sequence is CASSWAGSPGELFF. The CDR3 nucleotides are TGTGCCAGCAGCTGGGCAGGGAGCCCCGGGGAGCTGTTTTTT.

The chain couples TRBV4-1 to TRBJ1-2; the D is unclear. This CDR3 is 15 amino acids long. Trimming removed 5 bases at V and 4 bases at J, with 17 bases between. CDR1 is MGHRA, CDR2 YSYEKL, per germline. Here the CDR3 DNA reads TGCGCCAGCAGCTCAAGGGAGTCTGGAGGCTATGGCTACACCTTC. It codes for CASSSRESGGYGYTF.

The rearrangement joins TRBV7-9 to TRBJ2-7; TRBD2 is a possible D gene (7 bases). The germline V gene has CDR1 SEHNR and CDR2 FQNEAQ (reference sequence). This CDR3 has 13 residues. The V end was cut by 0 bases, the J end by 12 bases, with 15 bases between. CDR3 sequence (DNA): TGTGCCAGCAGCTTAGCGCACGTCGGGGGGCTGTACTTC. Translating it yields CASSLAHVGGLYF.

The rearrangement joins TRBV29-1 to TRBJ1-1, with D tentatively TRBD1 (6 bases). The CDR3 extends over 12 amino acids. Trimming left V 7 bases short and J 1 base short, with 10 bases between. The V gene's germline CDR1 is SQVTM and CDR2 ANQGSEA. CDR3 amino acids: CSAGQTNTEAFF. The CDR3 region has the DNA TGCAGCGCCGGACAGACGAACACTGAAGCTTTCTTT. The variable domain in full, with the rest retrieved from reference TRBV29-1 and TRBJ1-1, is SAVISQKPSRDICQRGTSLTIQCQVDSQVTMMFWYRQQPGQSLTLIATANQGSEATYESGFVIDKFPISRPNLTFSTLTVSNMSPEDSSIYLCSAGQTNTEAFFGQGTRLTVV.

In nucleotides, the CDR3 is TGCGCCAGCAGCTTGGAGGCTAGCGGGGGGGCTGGCACCGGGGAGCTGTTTTTT. It specifies CASSLEASGGAGTGELFF. The chain joins TRBV5-1 to TRBJ2-2; 12 positions agree with TRBD2. The CDR3 extends over 18 amino acids. Germline trimming cut 0 bases from V and 4 bases from J; bases unmatched to any gene: 7. Germline V gives CDR1 SGHRS, CDR2 YFSETQ.

Here the CDR3 reads CSVGATKGNTEAFF. For the CDR3, the DNA is TGCAGCGTGGGTGCCACAAAAGGGAACACTGAAGCTTTCTTT. The V gene is TRBV29-1, the J gene TRBJ1-1, with unresolved D. The germline gives CDR1 SQVTM, CDR2 ANQGSEA. CDR3 length: 14 residues. V was pared by 6 bases and J by 1 base, with 15 bases between.

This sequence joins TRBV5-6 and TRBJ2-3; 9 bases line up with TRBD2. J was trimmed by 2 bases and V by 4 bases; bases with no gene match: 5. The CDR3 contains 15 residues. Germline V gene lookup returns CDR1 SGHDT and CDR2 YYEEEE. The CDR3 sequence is CASSRLAGATDTQYF. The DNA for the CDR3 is TGTGCCAGCAGCCGCTTAGCGGGGGCCACAGATACGCAGTATTTT.

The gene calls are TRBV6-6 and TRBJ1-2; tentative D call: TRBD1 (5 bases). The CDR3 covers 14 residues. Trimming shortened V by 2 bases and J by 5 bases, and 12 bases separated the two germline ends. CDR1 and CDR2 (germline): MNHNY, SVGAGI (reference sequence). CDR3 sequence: CASSYLETAYGYTF. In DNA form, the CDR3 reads TGTGCCAGCAGTTACCTAGAGACAGCTTATGGCTACACCTTC.

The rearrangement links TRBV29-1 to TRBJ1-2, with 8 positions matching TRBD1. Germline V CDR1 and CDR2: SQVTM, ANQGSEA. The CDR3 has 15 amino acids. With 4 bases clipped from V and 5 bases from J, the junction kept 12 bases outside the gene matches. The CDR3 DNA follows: TGCAGCGTTGTACCCCTCGGACAGGGTGGGTATGGCTACACCTTC. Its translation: CSVVPLGQGGYGYTF. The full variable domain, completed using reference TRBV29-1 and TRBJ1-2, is SAVISQKPSRDICQRGTSLTIQCQVDSQVTMMFWYRQQPGQSLTLIATANQGSEATYESGFVIDKFPISRPNLTFSTLTVSNMSPEDSSIYLCSVVPLGQGGYGYTFGSGTRLTVV.

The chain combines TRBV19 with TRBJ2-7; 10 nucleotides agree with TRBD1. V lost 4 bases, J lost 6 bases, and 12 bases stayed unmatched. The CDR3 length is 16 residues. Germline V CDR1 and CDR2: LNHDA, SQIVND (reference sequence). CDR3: CASSTAGTGVFREQYF. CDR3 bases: TGTGCCAGTAGTACCGCCGGGACAGGGGTCTTCCGCGAGCAGTACTTC.